These 7 T cell receptor beta chains came from one sample sequenced in a study of blood T cell repertoires in COVID-19. Assay used: immunoSEQ multiplex PCR; TCRdb lists only in-frame clones, some missing. The sample shows some 110,000 clones, about 81% of them seen only once. Input material: peripheral blood. Receptor source: a man aged 70-80 years with acute or convalescent COVID-19.

This chain connects TRBV28 to TRBJ2-7, with D possibly TRBD2 on 6 matching bases. This CDR3 comprises 14 residues. In germline, CDR1 is MDHEN, CDR2 SYDVKM. The CDR3 region is CASSLAGRSYEQYF. The CDR3 nucleotides are TGTGCTTCATCGCTGGCGGGACGATCCTACGAGCAGTACTTC.

With respect to this clone: Other DNA variants within this sample encode the same CDR3. In nucleotides, the CDR3 is TGTGCCAGTAACCCGGGACAGGGCAATCAGCCCCAGCATTTT. The encoded protein is CASNPGQGNQPQHF. The chain recombines TRBV19 with TRBJ1-5; 8 bases line up with TRBD1. The germline V gene has CDR1 LNHDA and CDR2 SQIVND (reference sequence). The CDR3 has 14 amino acids. Germline trimming cut 7 bases from V and 2 bases from J; bases unmatched to any gene: 4.

V gene TRBV7-9 combines with J gene TRBJ2-1; TRBD2 agrees at 12 bases. CDR1 is SEHNR, CDR2 FQNEAQ, per germline (reference sequence). V dropped 0 bases and J dropped 1; count of bases not matched to a gene: 4. The CDR3 is made up of 18 amino acids. CDR3 sequence (DNA): TGTGCCAGCAGCTTAGCGCTCCTAGCGGGAGGGTCCTACAATGAGCAGTTCTTC. It yields the protein CASSLALLAGGSYNEQFF.

This chain connects TRBV25-1 to TRBJ1-2; D gene uncertain. The CDR3 is 12 amino acids. Per germline, CDR1 MGHDK and CDR2 SYGVNS. Trimming shortened V by 7 bases and J by 7 bases, and 13 bases separated the two germline ends. The CDR3: CASTPGRGGYTF. The CDR3 DNA reads as TGTGCCAGCACCCCCGGAAGAGGTGGCTACACCTTC.

V and J are TRBV4-1 and TRBJ1-2; the D is unclear. The CDR3 consists of 15 residues. The germline V gene has CDR1 MGHRA and CDR2 YSYEKL. Trimming took 2 bases from V and 0 from J, leaving 10 bases between them. The CDR3 here is CASSQSDGTNYGYTF. The CDR3 bases are TGCGCCAGCAGCCAATCCGACGGGACTAACTATGGCTACACCTTC.

The CDR3 bases are TGTGCCAGCCGTACCGAGGGTCGACCGGGCACTGAAGCTTTCTTT. It encodes CASRTEGRPGTEAFF. This rearrangement joins TRBV11-2 to TRBJ1-1; no reliable D call. Trimming cost V 8 bases and J 4 bases, with 20 bases left between them. Germline V gives CDR1 SGHAT, CDR2 FQNNGV. This CDR3 has 15 residues.

The chain has TRBV4-2 and TRBJ1-5, with D perhaps matching TRBD1 (5 bases). CDR1 is LGHNA and CDR2 is YNFKEQ in the germline V gene. V lost 4 bases and J 4 bases, leaving 11 bases between the germline ends. The CDR3 extends over 14 amino acids. The CDR3 bases are TGTGCCAGCAGCCTAGGGGAGGGGAATCAGCCCCAGCATTTT. Translating it yields CASSLGEGNQPQHF.